The present TCR beta chain was sequenced within a study of CD8+CD57+ T cells in acquired aplastic anemia. Patients picked for sequencing had shown CD8+CD57+ cell expansion detected by flow cytometry. Receipt of therapy had not occurred in any patient by the time of blood sampling. The germline V gene has CDR1 SEHNR and CDR2 FQNEAQ (reference sequence). Losses at the gene ends were 3 bases for V and 2 bases for J; bases not matched to a gene: 3. This CDR3 comprises 15 residues. The table lists this clonotype with many counts. TCR beta VDJ and CDR3 profiles were obtained from a genomic DNA template. TCRdb re-called the reads through MiXCR, storing one row per CDR3 protein. The sample has under 250,000 distinct CDR3 sequences, more than 40% seen once.

The V call is TRBV7-9, the J call TRBJ2-5; 10 nucleotides line up with TRBD1. This TCR was recovered from a human donor with aplastic anemia. Sample: sorted CD4+, CD8+, or CD8+CD57+ T cells (not recorded which) from PBMCs. CDR3 nucleotide sequence: TGTGCCAGCAGCTTGGGACAGGGGACACAAGAGACCCAGTACTTC. This translates into CASSLGQGTQETQYF.